This T cell receptor beta chain was profiled in a study of blood T cell repertoires in COVID-19. Overall study: COVID-19 samples, acute and convalescent, were from the United States, Italy and Spain. PBMCs, B-cell-depleted T cells, or T cells provided the cDNA or gDNA that made up the material.

Original analysis: Estimated nucleated cell counts came from reference gene primer amplification. Assay: immunoSEQ multiplex PCR; the TCRdb copy retains only in-frame clones and omits some. V, J and clone size are taken as reported in that table, and D and trimming were inferred from the DNA itself. Here the sample spans around 260,000 clones, about 87% being singletons. V lost 2 bases to trimming and J lost 2 bases, with 16 bases between them. This CDR3 contains 16 residues. Germline assignment: CDR1 SGDLS and CDR2 YYNGEE. Sequencing input: peripheral blood. The sequence was collected from a woman aged 35 to 49 who had recovered from COVID-19. The V and J genes are TRBV9 and TRBJ1-1; D is perhaps TRBD1 (6 bases). CDR3 sequence reads: CASSVLSRGLNTEAFF. The CDR3 coding sequence is TGTGCCAGCAGCGTTCTCTCCAGGGGACTAAACACTGAAGCTTTCTTT.